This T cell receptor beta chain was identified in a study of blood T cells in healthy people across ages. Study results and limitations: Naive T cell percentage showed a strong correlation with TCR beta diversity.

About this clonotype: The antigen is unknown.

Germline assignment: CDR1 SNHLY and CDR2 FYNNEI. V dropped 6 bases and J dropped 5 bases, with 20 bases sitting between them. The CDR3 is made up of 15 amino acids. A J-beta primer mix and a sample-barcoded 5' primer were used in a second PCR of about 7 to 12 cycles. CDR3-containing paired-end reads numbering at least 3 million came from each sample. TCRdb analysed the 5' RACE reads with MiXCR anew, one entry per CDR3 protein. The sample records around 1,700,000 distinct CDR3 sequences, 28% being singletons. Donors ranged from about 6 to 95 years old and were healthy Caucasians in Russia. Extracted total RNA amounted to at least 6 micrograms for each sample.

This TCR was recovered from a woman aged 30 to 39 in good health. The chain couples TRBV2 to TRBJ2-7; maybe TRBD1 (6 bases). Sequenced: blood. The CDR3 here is CASRTFGGRGDEQYF. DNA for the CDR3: TGTGCCAGCAGAACTTTTGGGGGCAGGGGAGACGAGCAGTACTTC.